Listed here is a single TCR beta chain. This entry is derived from a study of blood T cell repertoires in COVID-19. At the level of the study: COVID-19 samples from acute and convalescent phases originated in the United States, Italy and Spain. The analysed material was cDNA or gDNA that came from T cells, B-cell-depleted T cells, or PBMCs.

Per the study methods: Reference gene primer amplification gave nucleated cell count estimates. Sequenced by immunoSEQ multiplex PCR; TCRdb stores in-frame clones only, minus some. V, J and clone size are taken as reported in that table, and D and trimming were inferred from the DNA itself. This sample carries 200,000 to 250,000 clones, roughly 88% of them seen once, and the ten largest clones take approximately 1.5%. Trimming shortened V by 0 bases and J by 4 bases, and 10 bases separated the two germline ends. CDR1 is SGHRS, CDR2 YFSETQ, per germline. This CDR3 has 14 residues. Sample: peripheral blood. This sequence joins TRBV5-1 and TRBJ1-1; D is possibly TRBD1 (5 bases). This receptor was taken from a woman in her forties who had recovered from COVID-19. CDR3 DNA: TGCGCCAGCAGCTTGGTGGGGCAGAGCACTGAAGCTTTCTTT. Amino acids: CASSLVGQSTEAFF.